The source of this T cell receptor (beta chain) is a study of blood T cell repertoires in COVID-19 (dated by TCRdb to 2018 to 2021). In the study overall: Samples covering the acute and convalescent phases of COVID-19 were provided by collaborators in the United States, Italy and Spain. The material from the prospective study consisted of cDNA or gDNA derived from T cells, B-cell-depleted T cells, or PBMCs. The dataset comprised deeply sampled blood TCRbeta repertoires from subjects exposed to, actively infected with, or recovered from COVID-19. A freely available public database, intended as a resource for researchers studying the immune response to SARS-CoV-2, is where the repertoires were released. Samples came from the ongoing ImmuneRACE study (first 160 participants) plus 1,254 subjects from 6 global collaborators. The sample metadata nearly always contained a de-identified subject ID, COVID-19 status, age in years and sex. Where available, HLA class I and class II types were obtained from metadata supplied by the sample provider rather than from assay-based typing. Paper-wide results and their limitations: Clinical and demographic metadata were provided uncurated, with the amount varying by source and participant.

The germline V gene (reference sequence) supplies CDR1 LGHDT and CDR2 YNNKEL. V drops 2 bases and J drops 0 bases, leaving 2 bases in between. Reading from cysteine to phenylalanine, the CDR3 counts 12 amino acids. Solely the CDR3 DNA is kept, with 36 bases framed from the first base. Worth noting for this clone: Its cognate antigen has yet to be identified. No base quality information exists; no much larger clone differs at one position.

Collaborating institutions collected whole blood in K2EDTA tubes following their own protocols. For TCRbeta analysis, collaborators shipped samples in one of three forms: frozen whole blood, isolated PBMCs, or DNA extracted from either of those sample types. TCRbeta CDR3 regions were amplified from genomic DNA by means of the immunoSEQ Assay, a bias-controlled multiplex PCR. The authors' analysis ran thus. The number of nucleated cells in each sample was estimated by amplification of reference gene primers within the assay. To quantify the absolute abundance of each unique TCRbeta CDR3 rearrangement, sequence reads were collapsed and filtered. For each sample, productive Simpson clonality was calculated as the square root of Simpson's diversity index over productive rearrangements. Imported from immuneACCESS, the table was reduced by TCRdb to in-frame sequences with V and J called. These copies leave out some clones; in studies compared against another copy, an unresolved V gene accounts for under half, and the cause of the remainder is not known. V, J and clone size are taken as reported in that table, and D and trimming were inferred from the DNA itself. Recorded for this sample are 75,000 to 95,000 clones; 85% to 90% of them occurred a single time. The ten largest clones add up to over 0.95% of the sample.

Sequenced input: peripheral blood. Recombination joined TRBV3-1 (or the pseudogene TRBV3-2) with TRBJ2-7; confidence is insufficient to name the D gene. This receptor was taken from a human donor in a cohort sampled during active COVID-19. The nucleotide sequence is given as TGTGCCAGCAGCCAACTCTCCTACGAGCAGTACTTC. It translates as CASSQLSYEQYF.